This T cell receptor beta chain is drawn from a study of shared clonotypes between healthy human individuals. Background on the study: Donor composition was a couple of women and a few men, aged 18 to 49.

CDR1 SEHNR and CDR2 FQNEAQ come from the germline V gene (reference sequence). Germline trimming cut 1 base from V and 4 bases from J; bases unmatched to any gene: 4. This CDR3 region has 15 residues. Sequencing was performed with immunoSEQ multiplex PCR; in TCRdb, only in-frame clones are kept and a portion is missing. The sample comprises about 710,000 clones, just under 75% of which are singletons, and around 1.7% rests with the top ten. The rearrangement uses TRBV7-9 and TRBJ2-1, with 7 nucleotides matching TRBD2. The source of this sequence is a woman aged 30 to 39 in good health. Sequencing input: memory CD4+ T cells sorted from blood. Stated subset: CD45RA-negative fraction. The CDR3 region has the DNA TGTGCCAGCAGCTTAGGTACTAGCGTGTACAATGAGCAGTTCTTC. Protein product: CASSLGTSVYNEQFF.